This TCR beta chain was identified during a study of patients and donors after allogeneic stem cell transplantation. TCRdb itself ran the RT-PCR reads through MiXCR, one entry per CDR3 protein. Here the sample spans about 410,000 distinct CDR3 sequences, roughly 16% being singletons. Trimming took 0 bases from V and 4 from J; bases not matched to a gene: 7. Germline-derived CDR1 and CDR2 are DFQATT and SNEGSKA (reference sequence). CDR3 size: 15 residues. The clonotype was recovered from a human donor who was either an allogeneic HSCT recipient or a stem cell or donor lymphocyte infusion donor (not recorded which). It is not recorded whose cells these are; they may come from a transplant donor. The J gene is TRBJ2-3, the V gene TRBV20-1, with TRBD2 matching 7 bases. Material for sequencing was blood, either unsorted or a sorted T cell fraction (not recorded which). The CDR3 sequence is CSARDRRLAADTQYF. The CDR3 DNA reads TGCAGTGCTAGAGATCGGAGACTAGCCGCAGATACGCAGTATTTT.